This passage covers 21 T cell receptor beta chains from one sample sequenced in a study of shared clonotypes between healthy human individuals. Libraries were prepared by immunoSEQ multiplex PCR; TCRdb keeps only in-frame clonotypes and omits some of them. The sample includes about 1.5 million clones, over 95% of them seen just once. Sequenced material: naive CD4+ T cells sorted from blood. Subset here: CD45RA+ positively selected. These receptors all stem from a man aged 30-40 years in good health.

This chain connects TRBV25-1 to TRBJ2-5, with a possible D match to TRBD1 (6 bases). The end of the DNA is better explained by TRBJ2-7, so the J call may be wrong. This CDR3 has 15 amino acids. Germline CDR1 MGHDK, CDR2 SYGVNS. CDR3 region: CASSNNRDKKYEQYF. The CDR3, as DNA: TGTGCCAGCAGTAATAACCGGGACAAGAAGTACGAGCAGTACTTC.

This chain connects TRBV25-1 to TRBJ2-5, with D hard to call. V was pared by 8 bases and J by 4 bases, with 8 bases between. CDR3 length: 11 amino acids. Germline V gives CDR1 MGHDK, CDR2 SYGVNS. CDR3 residues: CASGVGETQYF. CDR3 nucleotides: TGTGCCAGCGGGGTAGGAGAGACCCAGTACTTC.

The chain is built from TRBV7-3 and TRBJ2-2; 7 bases fit TRBD2. Looked up from germline, CDR1 is SGHTA and CDR2 is FQGTGA. This CDR3 has 15 residues. J gave up 7 bases and V 3 bases, and 8 bases lay outside the gene matches. For the CDR3, the DNA is TGTGCCAGCAGCTTGGTGGCGGGAGCGGGCGGGGAGCTGTTTTTT. Its translation is CASSLVAGAGGELFF. Drawing the rest from reference TRBV7-3 and TRBJ2-2, the complete variable domain is GAGVSQTPSNKVTEKGKYVELRCDPISGHTALYWYRQSLGQGPEFLIYFQGTGAADDSGLPNDRFFAVRPEGSVSTLKIQRTERGDSAVYLCASSLVAGAGGELFFGEGSRLTVL.

Concerning this clone: Other DNA sequences of this sample code for an identical CDR3. The chain recombines TRBV5-1 with TRBJ1-4; D is ambiguous. This CDR3 has 14 amino acids. Germline V gives CDR1 SGHRS, CDR2 YFSETQ. V was clipped by 0 bases and J by 0 bases, with 3 bases between them. The DNA of the CDR3 is TGCGCCAGCAGCTTGGACGCAACTAATGAAAAACTGTTTTTT. Translating gives CASSLDATNEKLFF.

The CDR3 nucleotides read TGTGCCATCAGACCCACTAGCGGGAGGGCCGGAGATACGCAGTATTTT. Translating gives CAIRPTSGRAGDTQYF. The V call is TRBV10-3, the J call TRBJ2-3, with 13 bases matching TRBD2. Germline V gene lookup returns CDR1 ENHRY and CDR2 SYGVKD. V shed 6 bases and J 5 bases; nucleotides not matched to a gene: 8. The CDR3 consists of 16 residues.

V is TRBV7-9 and J is TRBJ2-1, with 8 positions matching TRBD2. The CDR3 is 14 residues long. V gave up 4 bases and J gave up 5 bases; unmatched junction bases: 4. Germline-derived CDR1 and CDR2 are SEHNR and FQNEAQ (reference sequence). This CDR3 is CASSWYSGNNEQFF. The CDR3 DNA follows: TGTGCCAGCAGCTGGTATAGCGGGAACAATGAGCAGTTCTTC.

The rearrangement uses TRBV28 and TRBJ2-1; TRBD2 aligns across 9 bases. The CDR3 loop spans 16 amino acids. Trimming removed 6 bases from V and 3 bases from J; junction bases left unmatched: 9. Germline lookup yields CDR1 MDHEN and CDR2 SYDVKM. The DNA of the CDR3 is TGTGCCAGCAGCCCAACAAGCGGGAGGTACTACAATGAGCAGTTCTTC. Translating it yields CASSPTSGRYYNEQFF.

The V and J genes are TRBV10-2 and TRBJ2-1; the D is unclear. The V end was cut by 3 bases, the J end by 9 bases, with 15 bases between. The V gene's germline CDR1 is WSHSY and CDR2 SAAADI. The CDR3 consists of 14 residues. The CDR3 protein is CASSEGLPESEQFF. The CDR3 nucleotides read TGCGCCAGCAGTGAAGGGCTACCAGAAAGTGAGCAGTTCTTC.

The chain uses TRBV5-3 and TRBJ2-7; 12 bases map to TRBD2. TRBV5-3 is recorded as an ORF, its role being uncertain. V lost 4 bases, J lost 9 bases, and 29 bases stayed unmatched. The CDR3 length is 21 residues. The CDR3 DNA sequence: TGTGCCAGAAGCGCGGGACAGGCCGGGACTAGCGGGTTCCCCCTCGACTTTGTGCAGTACTTC. Translated, it gives CARSAGQAGTSGFPLDFVQYF.

The chain uses TRBV6-5 and TRBJ1-1; tentative D call: TRBD1 (5 bases). The V gene's germline CDR1 is MNHEY and CDR2 SVGAGI. The CDR3 length is 15 residues. V was cut by 0 bases and J by 5 bases, with 13 bases left in between. The CDR3 DNA reads as TGTGCCAGCAGTTACTCAAGGCAGGGAATAACTGAAGCTTTCTTT. Its translation is CASSYSRQGITEAFF.

The genes are TRBV7-9 and TRBJ2-3; no definite D call. The V end lost 0 bases, the J end lost 6 bases, and 16 bases lay between the germline ends. Germline values: CDR1 SEHNR, CDR2 FQNEAQ (reference sequence). This CDR3 is 16 amino acids long. The CDR3 reads CASSLALRPRADTQYF. DNA of the CDR3: TGTGCCAGCAGCTTAGCGCTTAGGCCCCGGGCGGATACGCAGTATTTT.

V usage is TRBV14 and J usage is TRBJ2-2; 8 bases map to TRBD1. The V segment lost 4 bases and the J segment 4 bases; nucleotides outside the gene matches: 11. Per the germline V gene, CDR1 is SGHDN and CDR2 is FVKESK. This CDR3 has 17 residues. In DNA, the CDR3 is TGTGCCAGCAGCCCAAGGACAGGGTACCCGGCCACCGGGGAGCTGTTTTTT. This encodes CASSPRTGYPATGELFF. Full variable domain (remainder filled in from reference TRBV14 and TRBJ2-2): EAGVTQFPSHSVIEKGQTVTLRCDPISGHDNLYWYRRVMGKEIKFLLHFVKESKQDESGMPNNRFLAERTGGTYSTLKVQPAELEDSGVYFCASSPRTGYPATGELFFGEGSRLTVL.

Here the CDR3 DNA reads TGTGCCAGCACTTTGGGAGGGGGCGGCTACGAGCAGTACTTC. It is translated as CASTLGGGGYEQYF. The rearrangement joins TRBV7-9 to TRBJ2-7, with D possibly being TRBD1 or TRBD2 (7 bases each). This CDR3 comprises 14 residues. V shed 7 bases and J shed 3 bases, with 16 bases lying between them. The germline V gene has CDR1 SEHNR and CDR2 FQNEAQ (reference sequence).

V and J are TRBV15 and TRBJ2-5; 12 bases line up with TRBD2. Trimming at V came to 1 base and at J to 1 base, leaving 4 bases not matched to a gene. The length of the CDR3 is 17 residues. Per the germline V gene, CDR1 is LNHNV and CDR2 is YYDKDF (reference sequence). This CDR3 reads CATSRGGTSGRQETQYF. CDR3 nucleotide sequence: TGTGCCACCAGCAGAGGGGGGACTAGCGGGCGCCAAGAGACCCAGTACTTC.

The rearrangement links TRBV29-1 to TRBJ2-7; D not resolved. V dropped 6 bases and J dropped 3 bases, with 15 bases sitting between them. Germline-derived CDR1 and CDR2 are SQVTM and ANQGSEA. CDR3 length: 13 amino acids. This CDR3 is CSVAPGKDYEQYF. CDR3 nucleotide sequence: TGCAGCGTCGCGCCTGGAAAGGACTACGAGCAGTACTTC.

V usage is TRBV9 and J usage is TRBJ2-7, with TRBD2 identical over 8 bases. V shed 0 bases, J shed 4 bases, and the junction held 6 bases outside the gene matches. Germline CDR1 and CDR2: SGDLS and YYNGEE. The CDR3 has 15 residues. The CDR3 here is CASSVAGGGFYEQYF. The CDR3, as DNA: TGTGCCAGCAGCGTAGCGGGAGGGGGGTTTTACGAGCAGTACTTC.

CDR3 region: CASSLQGEGTDTQYF. The CDR3 region has the DNA TGCGCCAGCAGCCTACAGGGGGAGGGCACAGATACGCAGTATTTT. V is TRBV5-1 and J is TRBJ2-3, with 8 bases matching TRBD1. The CDR3 covers 15 residues. The ends lost 4 bases at V and 1 base at J; junction bases unmatched: 5. The germline V gene has CDR1 SGHRS and CDR2 YFSETQ.

The chain joins TRBV7-3 to TRBJ1-1, with D perhaps matching TRBD1 (6 bases). The V end lost 5 bases, the J end lost 3 bases, and 10 bases lay between the germline ends. The CDR3 consists of 13 residues. Per the germline V gene, CDR1 is SGHTA and CDR2 is FQGTGA. CDR3 loop: CASSRDKDTEAFF. CDR3 in DNA: TGTGCCAGCAGCCGGGACAAAGACACTGAAGCTTTCTTT. The complete variable domain, with remaining parts taken from reference TRBV7-3 and TRBJ1-1, reads GAGVSQTPSNKVTEKGKYVELRCDPISGHTALYWYRQSLGQGPEFLIYFQGTGAADDSGLPNDRFFAVRPEGSVSTLKIQRTERGDSAVYLCASSRDKDTEAFFGQGTRLTVV.

V usage is TRBV29-1 and J usage is TRBJ2-3; 12 bases fit TRBD2. Germline V gene sequence: CDR1 SQVTM, CDR2 ANQGSEA. The CDR3 consists of 16 residues. The V gene end was trimmed by 3 bases and the J gene end by 7 bases; junction bases not matched to a gene: 11. CDR3 nucleotides: TGCAGCGTTGACCAGAGACTAGCGGGAGAGGGGAATACGCAGTATTTT. This gives the protein CSVDQRLAGEGNTQYF.

The rearrangement links TRBV6-1 to TRBJ2-6; the D gene is possibly TRBD1 (5 bases). Per the germline V gene, CDR1 is MNHNS and CDR2 is SASEGT. Trimming stripped 0 bases from V and 13 bases from J, with 10 bases between. The CDR3 extends over 13 amino acids. The CDR3 loop is CASSEAQGLVLTF. The CDR3 nucleotides read TGTGCCAGCAGTGAAGCGCAGGGCCTGGTCCTGACTTTC.

The chain is built from TRBV7-8 and TRBJ2-3; no definite D call. The CDR3 runs to 13 residues. The germline CDR1 and CDR2 sequences are SGHVS and FQNEAQ. V was cut by 5 bases and J by 6 bases, with 12 bases left in between. CDR3 loop: CASSRSEEDTQYF. In DNA form, the CDR3 reads TGTGCCAGCAGCCGATCCGAGGAGGATACGCAGTATTTT.